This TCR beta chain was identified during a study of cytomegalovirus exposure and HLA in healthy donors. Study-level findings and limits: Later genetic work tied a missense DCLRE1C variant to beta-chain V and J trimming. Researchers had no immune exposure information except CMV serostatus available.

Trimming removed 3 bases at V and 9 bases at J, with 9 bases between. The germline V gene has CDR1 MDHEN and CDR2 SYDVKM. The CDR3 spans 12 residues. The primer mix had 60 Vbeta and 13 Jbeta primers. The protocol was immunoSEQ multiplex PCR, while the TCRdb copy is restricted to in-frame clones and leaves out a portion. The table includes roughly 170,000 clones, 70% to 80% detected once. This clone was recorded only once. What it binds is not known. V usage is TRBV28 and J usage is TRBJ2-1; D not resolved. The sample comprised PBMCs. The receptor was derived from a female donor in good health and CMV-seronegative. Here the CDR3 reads CASSLVATEQFF. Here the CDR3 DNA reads TGTGCCAGCAGTTTGGTAGCTACTGAGCAGTTCTTC.